The 22 T cell receptor beta chains presented below share a single source sample, sequenced in a study of blood T cells in healthy people across ages. It was with a sample-barcoded 5' primer and a J-beta primer mix that a second PCR of about 6 to 12 cycles was run. TCRdb re-derived calls from the 5' RACE reads in MiXCR, one entry per CDR3 protein. The sample shows about 620,000 distinct CDR3 sequences, under 65% of them seen only once. The sample consisted of blood. The origin of the receptors is a woman of 80 years or more in good health.

This chain connects TRBV6-5 to TRBJ2-3, with 8 positions matching TRBD2. From germline, CDR1 is MNHEY and CDR2 SVGAGI. With V trimmed by 8 bases and J by 1 base, 5 bases remained unmatched. This CDR3 has 14 amino acids. CDR3 in amino acids: CASAGRVGTDTQYF. The CDR3 DNA is TGTGCCAGCGCCGGGAGGGTCGGCACAGATACGCAGTATTTT.

This clonotype has at least ten counts. V is TRBV7-9 and J is TRBJ1-2; no clear D gene. Trimming cost V 3 bases and J 6 bases, with 11 bases left between them. Germline CDR1 and CDR2: SEHNR and FQNEAQ (reference sequence). The CDR3 loop spans 13 amino acids. DNA for the CDR3: TGTGCCAGCAGCTTCACGGGCGGGAATGGCTACACCTTC. Amino acid sequence: CASSFTGGNGYTF.

V and J are TRBV12-3 or TRBV12-4 and TRBJ1-6; D unresolved. This CDR3 has 14 amino acids. V lost 2 bases to trimming and J lost 4 bases, with 6 bases between them. CDR3 nucleotides: TGTGCCAGCAGTTTAAGAAGTTATAATTCACCCCTCCACTTT. Protein: CASSLRSYNSPLHF.

The chain has TRBV28 and TRBJ2-1; tentative D call: TRBD1 (6 bases). The CDR3 totals 12 residues. V was cut by 4 bases and J by 10 bases, with 11 bases left in between. The germline gives CDR1 MDHEN, CDR2 SYDVKM. CDR3 DNA sequence: TGTGCCAGCAGTTCAGACAGGTCCGAGCAGTTCTTC. It specifies CASSSDRSEQFF.

The chain joins TRBV5-1 to TRBJ2-7; the match to TRBD1 covers 7 bases. This CDR3 comprises 16 residues. The V and J ends lost 0 bases and 2 bases, in that order; junction bases with no gene match: 8. From germline, CDR1 is SGHRS and CDR2 YFSETQ. For the CDR3, the DNA is TGCGCCAGCAGCTTGGGAAAAAAACAGGGGACCTACGAGCAGTACTTC. Residues: CASSLGKKQGTYEQYF.

The gene calls are TRBV18 and TRBJ1-1; the D gene is possibly TRBD1 (6 bases). Germline CDR1 is KGHSH and CDR2 is LQKENI. This CDR3 spans 13 amino acids. V was pared by 4 bases and J by 3 bases, with 9 bases between. Here the CDR3 reads CASSRGRDTEAFF. In DNA, the CDR3 is TGTGCCAGCTCACGGGGGCGAGACACTGAAGCTTTCTTT.

The chain uses TRBV9 and TRBJ1-2; 7 bases match TRBD1. Germline CDR1 is SGDLS and CDR2 is YYNGEE. J lost 0 bases, V lost 3 bases, and 8 bases had no gene match. This CDR3 region has 16 residues. CDR3 protein: CASSGLTGEANYGYTF. The CDR3 coding sequence is TGTGCCAGCAGCGGTCTAACAGGGGAGGCTAACTATGGCTACACCTTC.

This sequence joins TRBV15 and TRBJ2-3, with 7 bases that match TRBD2. The CDR3 covers 15 residues. Germline CDR1 reads LNHNV; CDR2 reads YYDKDF (reference sequence). With V trimmed by 0 bases and J by 4 bases, 4 bases remained unmatched. Here the CDR3 DNA reads TGTGCCACCAGCAGAGATCGCGCGGGGGCAGATACGCAGTATTTT. The encoded protein is CATSRDRAGADTQYF.

This clonotype was counted a single time. The rearrangement joins TRBV7-9 to TRBJ1-1; 8 bases are a match to TRBD1. The CDR3 extends over 15 amino acids. Germline CDR1 SEHNR, CDR2 FQNEAQ (reference sequence). V dropped 4 bases and J dropped 4; count of bases not matched to a gene: 8. Here the CDR3 reads CASSSWDRRSTEAFF. The CDR3 DNA follows: TGTGCCAGCAGCTCCTGGGACAGGAGGAGCACTGAAGCTTTCTTT.

This clonotype was detected a few times. This may be a read error: a much more frequent sequence differs by one nucleotide. This sequence joins TRBV6-5 and TRBJ1-5; no reliable D call. The CDR3 contains 13 residues. Germline V gene lookup returns CDR1 MNHEY and CDR2 SVGAGI. This CDR3 is CTSSFGINQPQHF. CDR3 nucleotides: TGTACCAGCAGTTTCGGCATCAATCAGCCCCAGCATTTT.

The gene calls are TRBV7-2 and TRBJ2-1, with D unresolved. Trimming left V 1 base short and J 4 bases short, with 11 bases between. Germline values: CDR1 SGHTA, CDR2 FQGNSA. CDR3 length: 15 amino acids. CDR3 coding DNA: TGTGCCAGCAGCTTAGTACCGCAAGCGTACAATGAGCAGTTCTTC. Amino acids: CASSLVPQAYNEQFF.

The chain uses TRBV28 and TRBJ1-1, with a weak D call TRBD1 (5 bases). V was pared by 6 bases and J by 1 base, with 12 bases between. CDR1 MDHEN and CDR2 SYDVKM come from the germline V gene. The CDR3 runs 14 residues. The CDR3: CASSTQGPNTEAFF. The CDR3, as DNA: TGTGCCAGCAGCACTCAGGGCCCGAACACTGAAGCTTTCTTT. The complete variable domain, with remaining parts taken from reference TRBV28 and TRBJ1-1, reads DVKVTQSSRYLVKRTGEKVFLECVQDMDHENMFWYRQDPGLGLRLIYFSYDVKMKEKGDIPEGYSVSREKKERFSLILESASTNQTSMYLCASSTQGPNTEAFFGQGTRLTVV.

The chain is built from TRBV15 and TRBJ2-3; D unresolved. The CDR3 has 13 amino acids. Trimming took 3 bases from V and 8 from J, leaving 12 bases between them. The germline V gene encodes CDR1 LNHNV and CDR2 YYDKDF (reference sequence). DNA for the CDR3: TGTGCCACCAGCAGCGGAAGGCTGGGTACGCAGTATTTT. It yields the protein CATSSGRLGTQYF.

The J gene is TRBJ1-2, the V gene TRBV20-1; D remains ambiguous. CDR3 size: 12 residues. Germline-derived CDR1 and CDR2 are DFQATT and SNEGSKA (reference sequence). V lost 4 bases and J 1 base, leaving 7 bases between the germline ends. Written as DNA, the CDR3 is TGCAGTGCTATCGGGCGTAACTATGGCTACACCTTC. Amino acids: CSAIGRNYGYTF.

The CDR3 spells CASSLVTNTGELFF. CDR3 DNA: TGCGCCAGCAGCTTGGTCACGAACACCGGGGAGCTGTTTTTT. This chain links TRBV5-1 with TRBJ2-2; D is uncertain. Between the trimmed V and J ends, which lost 0 bases and 0 bases, there was a span of 3 bases. Per germline, CDR1 SGHRS and CDR2 YFSETQ. The CDR3 is 14 amino acids.

This clonotype was seen a few times. The genes are TRBV3-1 and TRBJ1-1; 8 bases are a match to TRBD1. Germline V gene data show CDR1 as LGHDT and CDR2 as YNNKEL (reference sequence). This CDR3 is 15 amino acids long. Unmatched junction bases numbered 1, after V lost 1 base and J lost 0 bases. CDR3 protein: CASSQGQGLNTEAFF. CDR3 nucleotides: TGTGCCAGCAGCCAAGGACAGGGGCTGAACACTGAAGCTTTCTTT.

The chain employs TRBV20-1 and TRBJ2-7; 14 bases match TRBD2. V lost 3 bases and J lost 5; bases outside the gene matches: 3. The CDR3 covers 14 residues. Germline V gene sequence: CDR1 DFQATT, CDR2 SNEGSKA (reference sequence). DNA for the CDR3: TGCAGTGCTAGGGGGACTAGCGGGAGCAACGAGCAGTACTTC. Residues: CSARGTSGSNEQYF.

This clonotype was seen only a few times. Given a much more abundant clone one base away, this may be a read error. The chain uses TRBV24-1 and TRBJ1-1, with a possible D match to TRBD1 (5 bases). The V end was cut by 3 bases, the J end by 5 bases, with 15 bases between. Germline values: CDR1 KGHDR, CDR2 SFDVKD. The CDR3 covers 15 residues. This chain's CDR3 is CATSDARAGNTEAFF. The DNA of the CDR3 is TGTGCCACCAGTGATGCTCGGGCAGGGAATACTGAAGCTTTCTTT.

This clonotype was counted between two and nine times. The chain has TRBV3-1 and TRBJ2-1; TRBD1 matches at 11 bases. In germline, CDR1 is LGHDT, CDR2 YNNKEL (reference sequence). The CDR3 has 14 residues. Germline trimming cut 4 bases from V and 15 bases from J; bases unmatched to any gene: 11. This CDR3 reads CASSREGTGGTWFF. For the CDR3, the DNA is TGTGCCAGCAGCCGAGAGGGGACAGGGGGAACATGGTTCTTC.

The chain employs TRBV20-1 and TRBJ2-4; no definite D call. Trimming removed 7 bases from V and 13 bases from J, with 14 bases in between. This CDR3 is built from 10 residues. Per the germline V gene, CDR1 is DFQATT and CDR2 is SNEGSKA (reference sequence). The chain's CDR3 is CSVAPEEQYF. The DNA for the CDR3 is TGCAGTGTCGCCCCTGAAGAGCAGTACTTC.

The chain couples TRBV5-1 to TRBJ2-5; D may be TRBD2 (6 bases). V was cut by 0 bases and J by 4 bases, with 10 bases left in between. Looked up from germline, CDR1 is SGHRS and CDR2 is YFSETQ. CDR3 length: 14 residues. CDR3 sequence: CASSLVGGRETQYF. Written as DNA, the CDR3 is TGCGCCAGCAGCTTGGTCGGGGGTCGAGAGACCCAGTACTTC.

J is TRBJ2-4 and V is TRBV20-1; either TRBD1 or TRBD2 may supply D (6 bases each). The J call may be wrong; the DNA end is better matched by TRBJ2-7. Germline values: CDR1 DFQATT, CDR2 SNEGSKA (reference sequence). CDR3 length equals 15 residues. CDR3 bases: TGCAGTGCTCGCCTACGAGCGGGCCAGGGGACCGAGCAGTACTTC. Its protein product is CSARLRAGQGTEQYF.